The rows below give T cell receptor beta chains drawn from one sample of a study of regulatory T cells in long-lasting Graves disease. TCRdb re-analysed the multiplex PCR reads in MiXCR, keeping a single row per CDR3 protein. The table has roughly 500,000 distinct CDR3 sequences, less than 25% seen once; the top ten hold 7.8%. The sequencing here drew on peripheral blood mononuclear cells (PBMCs), taken when the disease was refractory, from a patient treated with antithyroid drugs. These receptors were taken from a female donor with Graves disease. Each CDR3 is given without its conserved first and last residue. The order of the fields is V gene, J gene, CDR3 protein.

V gene: TRBV10-3
J gene: TRBJ2-7
CDR3 protein: ATKWGTGSDEQY

V gene: TRBV3-1
J gene: TRBJ2-6
CDR3 protein: ASSQISGANVLT

V gene: TRBV12-3/TRBV12-4
J gene: TRBJ1-1
CDR3 protein: ATSGSAEAF

V gene: TRBV28
J gene: TRBJ2-3
CDR3 protein: ASSSPTGQGEDTQY

V gene: TRBV7-2
J gene: TRBJ1-4
CDR3 protein: ASSLPGQGKEKLF

V gene: TRBV14
J gene: TRBJ1-1
CDR3 protein: ASSQRLGVNRGTEAF

V gene: TRBV28
J gene: TRBJ2-2
CDR3 protein: ASSLVGFRTGELF

V gene: TRBV7-2
J gene: TRBJ2-7
CDR3 protein: ASSSLEVQY

V gene: TRBV5-1
J gene: TRBJ2-6
CDR3 protein: ASSYRPPPRSGANVLT

V gene: TRBV6-1
J gene: TRBJ1-4
CDR3 protein: ASSELLGTADEKLF

V gene: TRBV7-9
J gene: TRBJ2-5
CDR3 protein: ASSTAGGSGETQY

V gene: TRBV27
J gene: TRBJ2-7
CDR3 protein: ASSLAGESYEQY

V gene: TRBV7-6
J gene: TRBJ2-7
CDR3 protein: ASSFTRSSYEQY

V gene: TRBV2
J gene: TRBJ1-2
CDR3 protein: ASSEDLGQGLTGYT

V gene: TRBV6-2/TRBV6-3
J gene: TRBJ2-7
CDR3 protein: ATFSGRVYEQY

V gene: TRBV5-4
J gene: TRBJ2-7
CDR3 protein: ASSLFAGAEEQY

V gene: TRBV12-3/TRBV12-4
J gene: TRBJ1-1
CDR3 protein: ASRYGQKNTEAF

V gene: TRBV12-3/TRBV12-4
J gene: TRBJ2-7
CDR3 protein: ASSSFSGSFFYEQY

V gene: TRBV27
J gene: TRBJ2-1
CDR3 protein: ASSLSGRAWDEQF

V gene: TRBV28
J gene: TRBJ1-4
CDR3 protein: ASSLTGTGNNEKLF

V gene: TRBV11-2
J gene: TRBJ2-5
CDR3 protein: ASSLGPWGGQETQY

V gene: TRBV7-9
J gene: TRBJ2-6
CDR3 protein: ASSSGRTSGANVLT

V gene: TRBV5-1
J gene: TRBJ1-3
CDR3 protein: ASSFMGSGNTIY

V gene: TRBV20-1
J gene: TRBJ2-5
CDR3 protein: SASSREGTGTQY

V gene: TRBV6-1
J gene: TRBJ2-7
CDR3 protein: ASSEGLGRTSYEQY

V gene: TRBV29-1
J gene: TRBJ2-7
CDR3 protein: SVTAQGADEQY

V gene: TRBV28
J gene: TRBJ2-7
CDR3 protein: ASSQKGQVTIYEQY

V gene: TRBV11-2
J gene: TRBJ1-2
CDR3 protein: ASSGVRDLSYGYT

V gene: TRBV20-1
J gene: TRBJ1-4
CDR3 protein: SARTGANEKLF

V gene: TRBV12-3/TRBV12-4
J gene: TRBJ2-7
CDR3 protein: ASSGLAGGGPLEQY

V gene: TRBV27
J gene: TRBJ2-3
CDR3 protein: ASSPFEGTGRTDAQY

V gene: TRBV2
J gene: TRBJ1-2
CDR3 protein: ASSIPTDHYGYT

V gene: TRBV3-1
J gene: TRBJ1-1
CDR3 protein: ASSQTTVMNTEAF

V gene: TRBV6-5
J gene: TRBJ1-5
CDR3 protein: ASSYLRGVNQPQH

V gene: TRBV2
J gene: TRBJ1-5
CDR3 protein: ASSEQLSNQPQH

V gene: TRBV7-8
J gene: TRBJ1-1
CDR3 protein: ASSLERRNTEAF

V gene: TRBV6-5
J gene: TRBJ1-2
CDR3 protein: ANSYSEGSGYT

V gene: TRBV7-2
J gene: TRBJ1-1
CDR3 protein: ASSPGTGTEAF

V gene: TRBV27
J gene: TRBJ2-2
CDR3 protein: SSTGGGNTGELF

V gene: TRBV5-1
J gene: TRBJ1-2
CDR3 protein: ASSLEGGSGYGYT

V gene: TRBV6-1
J gene: TRBJ1-5
CDR3 protein: ASKQGGQPQH

V gene: TRBV27
J gene: TRBJ1-1
CDR3 protein: ASSWGNLNTEAF

V gene: TRBV28
J gene: TRBJ2-7
CDR3 protein: ASTRGGPYEQY

V gene: TRBV20-1
J gene: TRBJ2-7
CDR3 protein: SAALTWGEQY

V gene: TRBV28
J gene: TRBJ2-5
CDR3 protein: AGRGFRETQY

V gene: TRBV20-1
J gene: TRBJ2-7
CDR3 protein: SASQGTDRSYEQY

V gene: TRBV20-1
J gene: TRBJ2-4
CDR3 protein: SAFGGNKNIQY

V gene: TRBV6-1
J gene: TRBJ2-7
CDR3 protein: ASSSAASYEQY

V gene: TRBV7-2
J gene: TRBJ2-7
CDR3 protein: ASTQGGEGQY